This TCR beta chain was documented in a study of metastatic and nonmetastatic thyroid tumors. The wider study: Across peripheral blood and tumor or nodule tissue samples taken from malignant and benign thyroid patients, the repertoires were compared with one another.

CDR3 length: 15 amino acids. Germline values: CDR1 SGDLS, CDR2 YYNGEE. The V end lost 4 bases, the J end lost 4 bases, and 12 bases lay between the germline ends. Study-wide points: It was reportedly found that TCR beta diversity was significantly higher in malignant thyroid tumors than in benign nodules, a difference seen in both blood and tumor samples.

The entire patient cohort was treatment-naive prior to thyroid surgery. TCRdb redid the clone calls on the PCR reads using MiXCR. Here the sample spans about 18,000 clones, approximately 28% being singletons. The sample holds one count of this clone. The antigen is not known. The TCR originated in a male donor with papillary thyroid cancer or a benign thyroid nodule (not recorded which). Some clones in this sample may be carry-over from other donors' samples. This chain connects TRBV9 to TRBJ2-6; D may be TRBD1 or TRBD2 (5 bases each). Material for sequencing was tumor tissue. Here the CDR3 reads CASSPSGSGANVLTF. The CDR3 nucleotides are TGTGCCAGCAGCCCCTCAGGGAGCGGGGCCAACGTCCTGACTTTC.